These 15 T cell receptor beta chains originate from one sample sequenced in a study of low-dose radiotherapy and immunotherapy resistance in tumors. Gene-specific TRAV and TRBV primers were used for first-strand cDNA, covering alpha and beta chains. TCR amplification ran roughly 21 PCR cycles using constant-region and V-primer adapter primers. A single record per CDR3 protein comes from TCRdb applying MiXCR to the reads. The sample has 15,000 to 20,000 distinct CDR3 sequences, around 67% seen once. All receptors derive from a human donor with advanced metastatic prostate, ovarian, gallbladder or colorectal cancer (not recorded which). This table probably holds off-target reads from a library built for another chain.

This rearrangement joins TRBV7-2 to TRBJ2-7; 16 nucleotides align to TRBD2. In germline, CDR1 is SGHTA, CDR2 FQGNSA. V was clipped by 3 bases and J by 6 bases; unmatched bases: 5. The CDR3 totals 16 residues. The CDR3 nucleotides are TGTGCCAGCAGCTTGGGACTAGCGGGGGGGCAGGGCGAGCAGTACTTC. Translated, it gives CASSLGLAGGQGEQYF. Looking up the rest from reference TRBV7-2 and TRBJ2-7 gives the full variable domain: GAGVSQSPSNKVTEKGKDVELRCDPISGHTALYWYRQSLGQGLEFLIYFQGNSAPDKSGLPSDRFSAERTGGSVSTLTIQRTQQEDSAVYLCASSLGLAGGQGEQYFGPGTRLTVT.

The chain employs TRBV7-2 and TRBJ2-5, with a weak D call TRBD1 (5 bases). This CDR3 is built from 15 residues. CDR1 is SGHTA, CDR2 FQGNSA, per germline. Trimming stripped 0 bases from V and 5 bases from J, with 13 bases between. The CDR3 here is CASSLAGRAEETQYF. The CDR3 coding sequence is TGTGCCAGCAGCTTAGCGGGCAGGGCGGAGGAGACCCAGTACTTC.

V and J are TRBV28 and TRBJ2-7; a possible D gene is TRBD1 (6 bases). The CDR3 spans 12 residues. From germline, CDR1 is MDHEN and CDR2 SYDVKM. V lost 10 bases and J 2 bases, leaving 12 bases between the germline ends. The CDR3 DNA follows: TGTGCCACCTCGGACAGTCCCTACGAGCAGTACTTC. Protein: CATSDSPYEQYF. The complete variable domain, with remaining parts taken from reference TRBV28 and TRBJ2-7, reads DVKVTQSSRYLVKRTGEKVFLECVQDMDHENMFWYRQDPGLGLRLIYFSYDVKMKEKGDIPEGYSVSREKKERFSLILESASTNQTSMYLCATSDSPYEQYFGPGTRLTVT.

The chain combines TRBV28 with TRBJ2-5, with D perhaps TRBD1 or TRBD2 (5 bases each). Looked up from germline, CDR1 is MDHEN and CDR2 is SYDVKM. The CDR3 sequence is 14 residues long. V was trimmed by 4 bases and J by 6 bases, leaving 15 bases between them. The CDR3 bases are TGTGCCAGCAGTTACCGGGACCCTGGGAAGACCCAGTACTTC. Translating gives CASSYRDPGKTQYF.

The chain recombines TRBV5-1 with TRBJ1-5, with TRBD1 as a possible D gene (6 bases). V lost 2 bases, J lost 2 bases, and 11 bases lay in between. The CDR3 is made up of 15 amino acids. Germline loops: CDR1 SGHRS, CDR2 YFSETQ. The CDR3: CASSFSGAGNQPQHF. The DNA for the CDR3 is TGCGCCAGCAGCTTCTCGGGGGCGGGCAATCAGCCCCAGCATTTT.

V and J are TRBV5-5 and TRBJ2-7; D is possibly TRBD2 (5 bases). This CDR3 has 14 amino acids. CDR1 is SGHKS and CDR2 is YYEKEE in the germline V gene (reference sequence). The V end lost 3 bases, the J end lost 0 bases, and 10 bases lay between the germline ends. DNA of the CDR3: TGTGCCAGCAGCTACCGGACTGACTCCTACGAGCAGTACTTC. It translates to CASSYRTDSYEQYF.

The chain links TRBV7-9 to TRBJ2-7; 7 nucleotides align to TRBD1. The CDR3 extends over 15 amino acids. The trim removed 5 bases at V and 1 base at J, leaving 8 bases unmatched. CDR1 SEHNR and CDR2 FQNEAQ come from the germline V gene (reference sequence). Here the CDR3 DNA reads TGTGCCAGCAGCGCGTGGGACAGAAGGTCCTACGAGCAGTACTTC. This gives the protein CASSAWDRRSYEQYF. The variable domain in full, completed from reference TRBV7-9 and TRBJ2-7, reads DTGVSQNPRHKITKRGQNVTFRCDPISEHNRLYWYRQTLGQGPEFLTYFQNEAQLEKSRLLSDRFSAERPKGSFSTLEIQRTEQGDSAMYLCASSAWDRRSYEQYFGPGTRLTVT.

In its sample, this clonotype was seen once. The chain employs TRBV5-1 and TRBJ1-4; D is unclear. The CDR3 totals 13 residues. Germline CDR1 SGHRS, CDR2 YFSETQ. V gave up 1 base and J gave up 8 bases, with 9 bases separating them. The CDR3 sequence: CASSLYWPEKLFF. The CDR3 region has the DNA TGCGCCAGCAGCTTGTATTGGCCGGAAAAACTGTTTTTT.

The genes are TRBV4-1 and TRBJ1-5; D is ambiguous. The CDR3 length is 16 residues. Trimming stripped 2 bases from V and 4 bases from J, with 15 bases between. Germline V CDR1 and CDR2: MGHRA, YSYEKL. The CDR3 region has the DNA TGCGCCAGCAGCCAACCGACTGGGCAAGTGAATCAGCCCCAGCATTTT. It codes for CASSQPTGQVNQPQHF.

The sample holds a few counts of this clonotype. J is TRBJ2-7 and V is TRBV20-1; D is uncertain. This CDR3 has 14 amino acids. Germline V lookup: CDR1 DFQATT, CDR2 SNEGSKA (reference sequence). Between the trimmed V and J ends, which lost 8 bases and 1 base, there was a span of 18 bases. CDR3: CSIPGPGNSYEQYF. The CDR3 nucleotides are TGCAGTATCCCCGGTCCAGGAAATTCCTACGAGCAGTACTTC.

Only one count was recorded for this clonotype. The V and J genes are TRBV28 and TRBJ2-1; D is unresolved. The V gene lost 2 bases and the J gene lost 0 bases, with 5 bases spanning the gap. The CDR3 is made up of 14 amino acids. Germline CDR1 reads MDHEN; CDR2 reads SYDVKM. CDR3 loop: CASSLMVSYNEQFF. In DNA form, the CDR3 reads TGTGCCAGCAGTTTAATGGTCTCCTACAATGAGCAGTTCTTC.

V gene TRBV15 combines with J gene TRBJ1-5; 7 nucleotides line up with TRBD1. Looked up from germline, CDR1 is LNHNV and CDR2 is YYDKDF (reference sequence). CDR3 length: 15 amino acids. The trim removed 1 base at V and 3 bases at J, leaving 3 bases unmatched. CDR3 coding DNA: TGTGCCACCAGCAGAGTTGGGACAGACAATCAGCCCCAGCATTTT. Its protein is CATSRVGTDNQPQHF.

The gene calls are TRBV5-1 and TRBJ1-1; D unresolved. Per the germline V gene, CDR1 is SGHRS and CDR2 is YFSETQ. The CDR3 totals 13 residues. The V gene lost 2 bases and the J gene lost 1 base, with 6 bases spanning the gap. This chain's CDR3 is CASSFGKNTEAFF. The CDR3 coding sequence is TGCGCCAGCAGCTTTGGTAAGAACACTGAAGCTTTCTTT.

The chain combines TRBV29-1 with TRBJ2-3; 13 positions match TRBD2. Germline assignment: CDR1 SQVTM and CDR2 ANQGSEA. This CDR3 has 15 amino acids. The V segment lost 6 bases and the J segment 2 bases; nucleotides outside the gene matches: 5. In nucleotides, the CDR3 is TGCAGCGTGTCACTAGCGGGAGGGGTCACAGATACGCAGTATTTT. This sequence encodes CSVSLAGGVTDTQYF.

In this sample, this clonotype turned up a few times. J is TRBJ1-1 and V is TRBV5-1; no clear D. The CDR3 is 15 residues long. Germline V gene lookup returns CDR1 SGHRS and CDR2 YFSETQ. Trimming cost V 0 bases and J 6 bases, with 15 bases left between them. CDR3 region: CASSLALGRFAEAFF. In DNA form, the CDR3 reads TGCGCCAGCAGCTTGGCCCTGGGCAGGTTCGCTGAAGCTTTCTTT.